One and the same sample provided the 16 T cell receptor beta chains below, sequenced in a study of HIV-infected patients and healthy controls. Approximately 510 ng RNA was reverse transcribed with alpha and beta constant-region primers. Using multiplexing indices, alpha and beta chain libraries were generated apart by chain-specific third strand synthesis. MiXCR was run by TCRdb on the 5' RACE reads, yielding one entry per CDR3 protein. Here the sample spans 12,000 or so distinct CDR3 sequences, about a tenth being singletons. No cell fractionation was done, so the repertoire covers all unsorted peripheral blood T cells. Source: blood, taken before antiretroviral therapy. All receptors come from an adult with HIV infection. The donor label of this sample is uncertain.

This clonotype appeared many times. The V gene is TRBV2, the J gene TRBJ2-3; 11 bases fit TRBD2. Losses at the gene ends were 2 bases for V and 8 bases for J; bases not matched to a gene: 6. This CDR3 has 15 residues. CDR1 is SNHLY, CDR2 FYNNEI, per germline. CDR3 amino acids: CASSEFSGGEGTQYF. The CDR3 DNA reads TGTGCCAGCAGTGAATTTAGCGGGGGGGAGGGTACGCAGTATTTT.

This clonotype was recorded at least ten times. J is TRBJ2-5 and V is TRBV11-2; D tentatively reads TRBD1 or TRBD2 (5 bases each). CDR3 length: 15 amino acids. The V gene lost 2 bases and the J gene lost 4 bases, with 14 bases spanning the gap. The V gene's germline CDR1 is SGHAT and CDR2 FQNNGV. This CDR3 is CASSLNPSGTETQYF. The CDR3 coding sequence is TGTGCCAGCAGCTTAAACCCTTCGGGGACAGAGACCCAGTACTTC.

This clonotype is termed medium-sized. The chain links TRBV7-9 to TRBJ1-2; no firm D call. The CDR3 sequence is 15 residues long. Germline assignment: CDR1 SEHNR and CDR2 FQNEAQ (reference sequence). The germline V and J ends were trimmed by 5 bases and 3 bases, with 16 bases remaining between them. CDR3 in amino acids: CASSPASPTYYGYTF. DNA for the CDR3: TGTGCCAGCAGCCCGGCCTCCCCCACCTACTATGGCTACACCTTC.

This clonotype was detected a few times. The rearrangement uses TRBV11-1 and TRBJ2-1, with 7 positions matching TRBD1. J gave up 0 bases and V 5 bases, and 7 bases lay outside the gene matches. The CDR3 has 16 residues. Per germline, CDR1 SGHAT and CDR2 FQDESV (reference sequence). CDR3 DNA: TGTGCCAGCAGCCATATCAGGGGGAGCTCCTACAATGAGCAGTTCTTC. Translation: CASSHIRGSSYNEQFF.

This clonotype was found many times. This chain connects TRBV19 to TRBJ2-5; D perhaps matches TRBD1 (5 bases). The CDR3 covers 14 residues. V lost 3 bases to trimming and J lost 5 bases, with 13 bases between them. CDR1 is LNHDA and CDR2 is SQIVND in the germline V gene (reference sequence). The CDR3 sequence is CASSIQGGKETQYF. The CDR3 nucleotides read TGTGCCAGTAGTATCCAGGGCGGAAAGGAGACCCAGTACTTC.

By share, this clonotype ranks as medium-sized. V usage is TRBV12-3 or TRBV12-4 and J usage is TRBJ2-5; 7 positions match TRBD2. Trimming at V came to 6 bases and at J to 1 base, leaving 11 bases not matched to a gene. The length of the CDR3 is 16 residues. Here the CDR3 DNA reads TGTGCCAGCAGAACAAGCCGGGAGGCGTTCCAAGAGACCCAGTACTTC. Protein sequence: CASRTSREAFQETQYF.

This clonotype was seen at least ten times. The rearrangement uses TRBV28 and TRBJ2-7; D might be TRBD2 (7 bases). The CDR3 length is 18 residues. Deletions cut 5 bases from V and 0 bases from J, with 23 bases between. The germline V gene has CDR1 MDHEN and CDR2 SYDVKM. The CDR3 reads CASSLAWRGGFSSYEQYF. The CDR3 DNA is TGTGCCAGCAGTCTCGCATGGAGGGGGGGTTTTAGCTCCTACGAGCAGTACTTC.

This clonotype was counted at least ten times. The J gene is TRBJ2-7, the V gene TRBV2; D is possibly TRBD1 (7 bases). The CDR3 covers 12 residues. Trimming removed 8 bases at V and 2 bases at J, with 10 bases between. Looked up from germline, CDR1 is SNHLY and CDR2 is FYNNEI. The CDR3 is CASQGGTYEQYF. Written as DNA, the CDR3 is TGTGCCAGCCAGGGGGGAACCTACGAGCAGTACTTC.

The V and J genes are TRBV5-6 and TRBJ1-2; D is perhaps TRBD1 (6 bases). The V end lost 4 bases, the J end lost 3 bases, and 13 bases lay between the germline ends. The CDR3 is 14 residues long. The germline CDR1 and CDR2 sequences are SGHDT and YYEEEE. The CDR3 nucleotides are TGTGCCAGCAGCCACGGACAGACTCACTATGGCTACACCTTC. Amino acid sequence: CASSHGQTHYGYTF. The whole variable domain, remainder taken from reference TRBV5-6 and TRBJ1-2, is DAGVTQSPTHLIKTRGQQVTLRCSPKSGHDTVSWYQQALGQGPQFIFQYYEEEERQRGNFPDRFSGHQFPNYSSELNVNALLLGDSALYLCASSHGQTHYGYTFGSGTRLTVV.

By frequency in the sample, this clonotype is medium-sized. The CDR3 here is CASSQDTVGLGITDTQYF. In DNA form, the CDR3 reads TGTGCCAGCAGCCAAGATACGGTGGGACTCGGAATCACAGATACGCAGTATTTT. V and J are TRBV3-1 and TRBJ2-3, with a possible D match to TRBD2 (6 bases). V lost 0 bases and J lost 2, with 18 bases in between. Per the germline V gene, CDR1 is LGHDT and CDR2 is YNNKEL (reference sequence). The CDR3 totals 18 residues.

Within the sample, this clonotype is medium-sized. This sequence joins TRBV3-1 and TRBJ2-3; the D is unclear. Trimming left V 8 bases short and J 1 base short, with 7 bases between. The CDR3 runs 12 residues. Per germline, CDR1 LGHDT and CDR2 YNNKEL (reference sequence). In DNA, the CDR3 is TGTGCCAGCTCACCGGGCACAGATACGCAGTATTTT. Its protein is CASSPGTDTQYF.

This clonotype was observed at least ten times. This chain connects TRBV14 to TRBJ2-7; D possibly uses TRBD1 or TRBD2 (5 bases each). This CDR3 spans 13 amino acids. The V end was cut by 6 bases, the J end by 2 bases, with 11 bases between. The V gene's germline CDR1 is SGHDN and CDR2 FVKESK. As DNA, the CDR3 is TGTGCCAGCAGGGGGACGGATACCTACGAGCAGTACTTC. It encodes CASRGTDTYEQYF.

This clonotype was picked up many times. The chain is built from TRBV5-1 and TRBJ2-7; D is unresolved. The CDR3 has 15 amino acids. V was shortened by 4 bases and J by 1 base, with 15 bases between the two germline ends. Germline lookup yields CDR1 SGHRS and CDR2 YFSETQ. CDR3 region: CASSVSPGASYEQYF. As DNA, the CDR3 is TGCGCCAGCAGCGTGAGCCCAGGAGCTTCCTACGAGCAGTACTTC.

This clonotype was detected ten times or more. The chain uses TRBV2 and TRBJ1-6, with TRBD1 as a possible D gene (5 bases). Trimming cost V 2 bases and J 11 bases, with 7 bases left between them. This CDR3 spans 12 amino acids. Per the germline V gene, CDR1 is SNHLY and CDR2 is FYNNEI. CDR3 DNA: TGTGCCAGCAGTGAAACGGGGGCACCCCTCCACTTT. This sequence encodes CASSETGAPLHF.

This clonotype came up a few times. The V call is TRBV25-1, the J call TRBJ2-3, with a possible D match to TRBD2 (6 bases). Germline V gene lookup returns CDR1 MGHDK and CDR2 SYGVNS. The CDR3 totals 14 residues. Trimming left V 5 bases short and J 4 bases short, with 13 bases between. CDR3 nucleotides: TGTGCCAGCAGTCCAATTTCGGGGGCAGATACGCAGTATTTT. It translates to CASSPISGADTQYF.

This clonotype has at least ten counts. The chain employs TRBV18 and TRBJ1-5; 8 nucleotides match TRBD1. The CDR3 is 14 residues long. With V trimmed by 4 bases and J by 5 bases, 4 bases remained unmatched. From germline, CDR1 is KGHSH and CDR2 LQKENI. The CDR3 loop reads CASSRGTGDQPQHF. In nucleotides, the CDR3 is TGTGCCAGCTCACGAGGGACAGGTGATCAGCCCCAGCATTTT.